This T cell receptor (beta chain) was observed in a study of cytomegalovirus exposure and HLA in healthy donors. Broader study findings: Overall, around 160 TCR beta chains were annotated as cytomegalovirus-associated. A later analysis showed TCR association rates differing by HLA locus, peaking at DRB1 and lowest at HLA-C.

A note on this clone: Its antigen is as yet unknown.

It was with 60 Vbeta and 13 Jbeta primers that the PCR ran. In the source study's methods: An analysis performed later counted around 80 million unique TCR beta chains (around 9.9 million of them shared). Assay used: immunoSEQ multiplex PCR; TCRdb lists only in-frame clones, some missing. That table furnishes V, J and clone size, whereas the DNA furnished D and trimming. The table shows over 150,000 clones, with approximately 78% occurring only once. Input material: PBMCs. This sequence was found in a girl aged 2-10 years in good health and CMV-seropositive.

The CDR3 spells CASSLIRGPYRSGSPLDTQYF. As DNA, the CDR3 is TGTGCCAGCAGTTTAATTAGGGGGCCTTACCGTAGCGGGAGTCCCCTAGATACGCAGTATTTT. The chain employs TRBV28 and TRBJ2-3; 9 bases are a match to TRBD2. The CDR3 sequence is 21 residues long. V dropped 2 bases and J dropped 5; count of bases not matched to a gene: 23. The germline V gene has CDR1 MDHEN and CDR2 SYDVKM.